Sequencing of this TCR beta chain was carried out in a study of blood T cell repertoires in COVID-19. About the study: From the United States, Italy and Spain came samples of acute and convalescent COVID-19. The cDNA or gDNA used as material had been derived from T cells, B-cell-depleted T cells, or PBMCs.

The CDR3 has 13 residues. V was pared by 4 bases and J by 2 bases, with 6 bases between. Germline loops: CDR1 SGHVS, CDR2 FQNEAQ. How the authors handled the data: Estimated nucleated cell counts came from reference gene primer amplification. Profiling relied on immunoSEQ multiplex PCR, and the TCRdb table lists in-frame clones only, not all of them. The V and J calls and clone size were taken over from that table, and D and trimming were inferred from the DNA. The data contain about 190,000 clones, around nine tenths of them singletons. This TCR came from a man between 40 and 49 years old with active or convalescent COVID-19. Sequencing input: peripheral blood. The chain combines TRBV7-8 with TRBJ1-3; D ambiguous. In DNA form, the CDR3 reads TGTGCCAGCAGCTGGGGAGCTGGAAACACCATATATTTT. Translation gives CASSWGAGNTIYF.